Shown below are 30 T cell receptor beta chains from a single sample sequenced in a study of blood T cell repertoires in COVID-19. Generated by immunoSEQ multiplex PCR, the TCRdb table keeps only in-frame clones and is missing some. The sample carries about 160,000 clones, around 82% recorded once. Sequencing was done on a sample of peripheral blood. The receptors here all came from a woman aged 40 to 49 with COVID-19, enrolled during active disease.

The chain recombines TRBV6-5 with TRBJ2-7, with TRBD2 matching 11 bases. The CDR3 contains 14 residues. The germline V gene encodes CDR1 MNHEY and CDR2 SVGAGI. Trimming removed 6 bases from V and 4 bases from J; junction bases left unmatched: 5. CDR3 in DNA: TGTGCCAGCAGCTTAGCGGGAGGGTCATACGAGCAGTACTTC. It is translated as CASSLAGGSYEQYF.

The V and J genes are TRBV27 and TRBJ2-7, with D tentatively TRBD1 (6 bases). CDR1 is MNHEY and CDR2 is SMNVEV in the germline V gene (reference sequence). Trimming took 0 bases from V and 3 from J, leaving 15 bases between them. The CDR3 sequence is 16 residues long. The CDR3 nucleotides are TGTGCCAGCAGTTTATCGCGACAGGTCTTCAACTACGAGCAGTACTTC. This sequence encodes CASSLSRQVFNYEQYF.

The chain links TRBV20-1 to TRBJ2-1; D is undetermined. Germline CDR1 reads DFQATT; CDR2 reads SNEGSKA (reference sequence). This CDR3 comprises 11 residues. V gave up 4 bases and J gave up 3 bases, with 4 bases separating them. CDR3 protein: CSATNYNEQFF. In nucleotides, the CDR3 is TGCAGTGCTACCAACTACAATGAGCAGTTCTTC.

The genes are TRBV27 and TRBJ2-2; weak D call: TRBD2 (5 bases). The germline gives CDR1 MNHEY, CDR2 SMNVEV (reference sequence). The CDR3 is made up of 15 amino acids. V shed 5 bases and J shed 5 bases, with 15 bases lying between them. DNA of the CDR3: TGTGCCAGCAGTGTTGGGCTAGCCCTGACCGGGGAGCTGTTTTTT. Its protein product is CASSVGLALTGELFF.

The chain carries TRBV9 and TRBJ1-2, with D maybe TRBD1 (5 bases). With 3 bases removed from V and 7 bases from J, the gap between germline ends came to 7 bases. Germline V gene data show CDR1 as SGDLS and CDR2 as YYNGEE. CDR3 length: 11 residues. CDR3 sequence (DNA): TGTGCCAGCAGCGGGGGCGGTGGCTACACCTTC. Protein: CASSGGGGYTF.

The J gene is TRBJ2-7, the V gene TRBV11-1; weak D call: TRBD2 (6 bases). Germline-derived CDR1 and CDR2 are SGHAT and FQDESV (reference sequence). The CDR3 spans 14 residues. The V and J ends lost 5 bases and 4 bases respectively, with 15 bases between them. The CDR3 is CASSHGTFSYEQYF. In DNA form, the CDR3 reads TGTGCCAGCAGCCACGGGACTTTCTCGTACGAGCAGTACTTC.

This chain connects TRBV29-1 to TRBJ2-7; D is perhaps TRBD2 (5 bases). The CDR3 length is 18 residues. The V end was cut by 4 bases, the J end by 0 bases, with 25 bases between. CDR1 is SQVTM and CDR2 is ANQGSEA in the germline V gene. The CDR3 nucleotides are TGCAGCGTTGGAGGTTTAGTTTCCGGTAGCGCGAGCTCCTACGAGCAGTACTTC. Encoded protein: CSVGGLVSGSASSYEQYF.

This clone was seen just once. The chain recombines TRBV7-3 with TRBJ2-5; TRBD1 might be the D (5 bases). The CDR3 length is 13 residues. Germline V gene sequence: CDR1 SGHTA, CDR2 FQGTGA. Between the trimmed V and J ends, which lost 5 bases and 2 bases, there was a span of 9 bases. The CDR3 is CASSRTLQETQYF. CDR3 DNA sequence: TGTGCCAGCAGCAGGACACTGCAAGAGACCCAGTACTTC.

This clone came up a few times. V gene TRBV6-6 combines with J gene TRBJ1-5, with a weak D call TRBD1 (6 bases). The CDR3 loop spans 14 amino acids. The V gene's germline CDR1 is MNHNY and CDR2 SVGAGI (reference sequence). V shed 2 bases and J shed 3 bases, with 8 bases lying between them. CDR3 in amino acids: CASSYRTDNQPQHF. DNA of the CDR3: TGTGCCAGCAGTTACCGGACAGACAATCAGCCCCAGCATTTT.

The chain couples TRBV19 to TRBJ2-2, with TRBD1 as a possible D gene (7 bases). The germline CDR1 and CDR2 sequences are LNHDA and SQIVND (reference sequence). Between the trimmed V and J ends, which lost 2 bases and 0 bases, there was a span of 22 bases. This CDR3 contains 20 residues. CDR3 bases: TGTGCCAGTAGTATACGCGGCAGGGGGGCACGACGCGCGAACACCGGGGAGCTGTTTTTT. Its translation: CASSIRGRGARRANTGELFF.

J is TRBJ2-7 and V is TRBV3-1 (or the pseudogene TRBV3-2), with D maybe TRBD2 (5 bases). CDR1 is LGHDT and CDR2 is YNNKEL in the germline V gene (reference sequence). The CDR3 contains 14 residues. V was trimmed by 3 bases and J by 4 bases, leaving 13 bases between them. CDR3 bases: TGTGCCAGCAGCCATTATGAAGGAGGTTACGAGCAGTACTTC. Protein sequence: CASSHYEGGYEQYF.

In this sample, this clone turned up once. The V and J genes are TRBV4-1 and TRBJ2-3; TRBD2 matches at 7 bases. CDR3 length: 15 amino acids. Per germline, CDR1 MGHRA and CDR2 YSYEKL. V gave up 1 base and J gave up 11 bases; unmatched junction bases: 12. The CDR3: CASSQGQAGRTGQYF. The CDR3 nucleotides read TGCGCCAGCAGCCAAGGGCAAGCGGGGCGGACTGGGCAGTATTTT.

The chain has TRBV20-1 and TRBJ2-3, with D perhaps matching TRBD2 (5 bases). CDR3 length: 11 residues. Germline V gene data show CDR1 as DFQATT and CDR2 as SNEGSKA (reference sequence). V lost 4 bases and J lost 6, with 8 bases in between. The CDR3, as DNA: TGCAGTGCTACCCGAGGGGATACGCAGTATTTT. This translates into CSATRGDTQYF.

The chain employs TRBV11-2 and TRBJ1-1; TRBD1 agrees at 7 bases. V shed 4 bases, J shed 7 bases, and the junction held 3 bases outside the gene matches. Germline V gives CDR1 SGHAT, CDR2 FQNNGV. CDR3 length: 12 residues. The CDR3 sequence is CASSSGQFEAFF. The CDR3 coding sequence is TGTGCCAGCAGCTCGGGACAGTTTGAAGCTTTCTTT.

This chain connects TRBV19 to TRBJ1-2; D is unresolved. Germline V gene sequence: CDR1 LNHDA, CDR2 SQIVND (reference sequence). Trimming removed 6 bases at V and 0 bases at J, with 14 bases between. This CDR3 is built from 15 residues. CDR3 loop: CASRNSWAANYGYTF. The DNA for the CDR3 is TGTGCCAGTAGAAATAGTTGGGCTGCTAACTATGGCTACACCTTC.

The chain links TRBV29-1 to TRBJ2-3; TRBD2 matches at 9 bases. The V gene's germline CDR1 is SQVTM and CDR2 ANQGSEA. CDR3 length: 13 residues. The CDR3 is CSLVAGGTDTQYF. Here the CDR3 DNA reads TGCAGTCTAGTGGCGGGAGGGACAGATACGCAGTATTTT.

V usage is TRBV2 and J usage is TRBJ2-1, with TRBD2 matching over 8 bases. The CDR3 loop spans 15 amino acids. CDR1 is SNHLY, CDR2 FYNNEI, per germline. Trimming at V came to 6 bases and at J to 5 bases, leaving 9 bases not matched to a gene. The CDR3 loop is CASRYAGGIDNEQFF. The CDR3 nucleotides read TGTGCCAGCAGGTACGCGGGGGGAATCGACAATGAGCAGTTCTTC.

The chain couples TRBV6-6 to TRBJ2-5; weak D call: TRBD1 (5 bases). Trimming removed 0 bases at V and 2 bases at J, with 10 bases between. The germline CDR1 and CDR2 sequences are MNHNY and SVGAGI (reference sequence). The CDR3 covers 15 residues. The CDR3 bases are TGTGCCAGCAGTTACTCGGGGCAGGATCAAGAGACCCAGTACTTC. It specifies CASSYSGQDQETQYF.

This clone was counted a few times. This chain connects TRBV27 to TRBJ2-5, with D unclear. Germline assignment: CDR1 MNHEY and CDR2 SMNVEV (reference sequence). CDR3 size: 12 residues. The germline V and J ends were trimmed by 6 bases and 5 bases, with 10 bases remaining between them. The CDR3 protein is CASSRPGETQYF. As DNA, the CDR3 is TGTGCCAGCAGCAGACCCGGGGAGACCCAGTACTTC.

The gene calls are TRBV3-1 (or the pseudogene TRBV3-2) and TRBJ2-6; TRBD2 is a possible D gene (6 bases). The CDR3 spans 16 residues. Trimming pared 1 base from V and 0 bases from J, leaving 7 bases between. The V gene's germline CDR1 is LGHDT and CDR2 YNNKEL (reference sequence). DNA for the CDR3: TGTGCCAGCAGCCAAGCGACTAGCTCTGGGGCCAACGTCCTGACTTTC. The encoded protein is CASSQATSSGANVLTF.

The chain has TRBV7-3 and TRBJ2-1; 11 nucleotides line up with TRBD2. The CDR3 sequence is 16 residues long. V dropped 4 bases and J dropped 8; count of bases not matched to a gene: 10. The germline CDR1 and CDR2 sequences are SGHTA and FQGTGA. CDR3 protein: CASSSLAGGPIHEQFF. CDR3 coding DNA: TGTGCCAGCAGCTCGTTAGCGGGAGGGCCGATCCATGAGCAGTTCTTC.

This clone occurred a few times. CDR3 loop: CASSLYPPGTGGEQYV. DNA of the CDR3: TGTGCCAGCAGTTTATACCCCCCCGGAACAGGGGGCGAGCAGTACGTC. V is TRBV27 and J is TRBJ2-7, with TRBD1 identical over 8 bases. V lost 1 base and J lost 6; bases outside the gene matches: 11. CDR3 size: 16 residues. Germline CDR1 MNHEY, CDR2 SMNVEV (reference sequence).

This clone was observed a single time. The chain recombines TRBV7-2 with TRBJ2-5; TRBD2 agrees at 11 bases. Germline assignment: CDR1 SGHTA and CDR2 FQGNSA. Germline trimming cut 3 bases from V and 5 bases from J; bases unmatched to any gene: 5. The CDR3 totals 15 residues. The chain's CDR3 is CASSFGPSGGETQYF. The CDR3 DNA reads as TGTGCCAGCAGCTTTGGCCCTAGCGGGGGGGAGACCCAGTACTTC.

The V gene is TRBV19, the J gene TRBJ1-4, with D tentatively TRBD1 (5 bases). V gave up 3 bases and J gave up 3 bases, with 11 bases separating them. Per the germline V gene, CDR1 is LNHDA and CDR2 is SQIVND (reference sequence). The CDR3 runs to 15 residues. CDR3 region: CASSIGRVANEKLFF. Written as DNA, the CDR3 is TGTGCCAGTAGTATCGGCAGGGTGGCTAATGAAAAACTGTTTTTT.

The rearrangement uses TRBV3-1 (or the pseudogene TRBV3-2) and TRBJ1-1; D gene unclear. CDR1 is LGHDT and CDR2 is YNNKEL in the germline V gene (reference sequence). CDR3 length: 13 residues. The V and J ends lost 0 bases and 11 bases respectively, with 13 bases between them. The DNA of the CDR3 is TGTGCCAGCAGCCAAGATAGGAGGGTTAGTGCTTTCTTT. The encoded protein is CASSQDRRVSAFF.

This clone has a handful of counts. The chain joins TRBV3-1 (or the pseudogene TRBV3-2) to TRBJ2-5, with 11 bases aligning to TRBD2. Germline values: CDR1 LGHDT, CDR2 YNNKEL (reference sequence). J was trimmed by 2 bases and V by 0 bases; bases with no gene match: 5. The CDR3 length is 17 residues. CDR3 amino acids: CASSQDPSGRRQETQYF. The CDR3 DNA follows: TGTGCCAGCAGCCAAGATCCTAGCGGGAGGAGGCAAGAGACCCAGTACTTC.

The rearrangement joins TRBV6-5 to TRBJ2-7; D is unresolved. Trimming removed 2 bases from V and 0 bases from J, with 5 bases in between. Germline CDR1 reads MNHEY; CDR2 reads SVGAGI. The CDR3 sequence is 13 residues long. The CDR3 coding sequence is TGTGCCAGCAGTTACGGGCACTCCTACGAGCAGTACTTC. It encodes CASSYGHSYEQYF.

J is TRBJ2-5 and V is TRBV15, with D possibly TRBD2 on 7 matching bases. Trimming removed 0 bases from V and 3 bases from J, with 23 bases in between. The CDR3 is 19 amino acids. Germline V gene data show CDR1 as LNHNV and CDR2 as YYDKDF (reference sequence). In DNA, the CDR3 is TGTGCCACCAGCAGAGATAGTCGTCGGGGGGCCAGACAAGAAGAGACCCAGTACTTC. Its protein is CATSRDSRRGARQEETQYF.

The rearrangement uses TRBV5-5 and TRBJ1-1, with 7 bases identical to TRBD1. CDR3 length: 15 amino acids. After removal of 4 bases from V and 1 base from J, the junction contained 7 bases not matched to a gene. Germline values: CDR1 SGHKS, CDR2 YYEKEE (reference sequence). The CDR3 sequence is CASSQTGDSNTEAFF. CDR3 bases: TGTGCCAGCAGCCAAACAGGGGACTCGAACACTGAAGCTTTCTTT.

The genes are TRBV7-9 and TRBJ2-1; D possibly corresponds to TRBD2 (5 bases). The ends were cut back, 5 bases at V and 8 bases at J, with 13 bases in the middle. CDR1 SEHNR and CDR2 FQNEAQ come from the germline V gene (reference sequence). The CDR3 is made up of 13 amino acids. CDR3 loop: CASSPLASDEQFF. DNA of the CDR3: TGTGCCAGCAGCCCCTTAGCGTCGGATGAGCAGTTCTTC.